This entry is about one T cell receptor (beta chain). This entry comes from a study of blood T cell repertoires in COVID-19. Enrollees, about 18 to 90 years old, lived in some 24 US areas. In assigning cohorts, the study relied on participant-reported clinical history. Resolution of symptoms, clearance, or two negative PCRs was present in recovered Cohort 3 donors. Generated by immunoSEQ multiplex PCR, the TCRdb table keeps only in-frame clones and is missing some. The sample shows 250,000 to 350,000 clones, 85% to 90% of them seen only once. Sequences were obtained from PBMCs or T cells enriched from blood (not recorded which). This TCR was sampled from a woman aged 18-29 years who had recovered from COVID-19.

CDR3 protein: CSVDGTASTNEKLFF. The CDR3 DNA reads as TGCAGCGTTGATGGGACAGCGAGTACTAATGAAAAACTGTTTTTT. The genes are TRBV29-1 and TRBJ1-4; 7 nucleotides align to TRBD1. Germline V lookup: CDR1 SQVTM, CDR2 ANQGSEA. V lost 3 bases, J lost 2 bases, and 6 bases stayed unmatched. The CDR3 has 15 residues. Variable domain in full (rest from reference TRBV29-1 and TRBJ1-4): SAVISQKPSRDICQRGTSLTIQCQVDSQVTMMFWYRQQPGQSLTLIATANQGSEATYESGFVIDKFPISRPNLTFSTLTVSNMSPEDSSIYLCSVDGTASTNEKLFFGSGTQLSVL.